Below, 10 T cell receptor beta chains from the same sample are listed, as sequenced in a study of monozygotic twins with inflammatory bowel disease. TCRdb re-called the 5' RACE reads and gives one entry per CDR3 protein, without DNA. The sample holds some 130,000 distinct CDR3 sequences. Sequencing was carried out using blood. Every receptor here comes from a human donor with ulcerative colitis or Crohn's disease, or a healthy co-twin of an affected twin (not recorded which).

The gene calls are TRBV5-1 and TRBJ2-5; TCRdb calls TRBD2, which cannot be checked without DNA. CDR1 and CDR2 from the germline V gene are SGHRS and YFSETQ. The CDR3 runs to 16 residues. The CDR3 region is CASSLVRAGGLETQYF. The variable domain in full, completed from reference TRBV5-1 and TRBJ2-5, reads KAGVTQTPRYLIKTRGQQVTLSCSPISGHRSVSWYQQTPGQGLQFLFEYFSETQRNKGNFPGRFSGRQFSNSRSEMNVSTLELGDSALYLCASSLVRAGGLETQYFGPGTRLLVL.

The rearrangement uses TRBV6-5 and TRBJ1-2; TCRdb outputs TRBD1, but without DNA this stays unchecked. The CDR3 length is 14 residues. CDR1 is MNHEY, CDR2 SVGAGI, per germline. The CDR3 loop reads CASSYTARTAGYTF.

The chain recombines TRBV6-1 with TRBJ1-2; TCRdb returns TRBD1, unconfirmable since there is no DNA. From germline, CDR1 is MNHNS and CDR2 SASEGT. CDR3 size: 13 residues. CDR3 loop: CASSGTGDYGYTF.

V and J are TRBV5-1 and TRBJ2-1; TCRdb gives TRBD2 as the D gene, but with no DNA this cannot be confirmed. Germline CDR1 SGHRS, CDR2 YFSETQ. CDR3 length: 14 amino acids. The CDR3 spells CASSLTSGRPEQFF. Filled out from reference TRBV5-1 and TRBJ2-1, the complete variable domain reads KAGVTQTPRYLIKTRGQQVTLSCSPISGHRSVSWYQQTPGQGLQFLFEYFSETQRNKGNFPGRFSGRQFSNSRSEMNVSTLELGDSALYLCASSLTSGRPEQFFGPGTRLTVL.

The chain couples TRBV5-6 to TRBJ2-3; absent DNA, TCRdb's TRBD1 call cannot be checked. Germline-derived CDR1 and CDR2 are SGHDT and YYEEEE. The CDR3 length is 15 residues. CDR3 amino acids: CASSLRTGMGDTQYF.

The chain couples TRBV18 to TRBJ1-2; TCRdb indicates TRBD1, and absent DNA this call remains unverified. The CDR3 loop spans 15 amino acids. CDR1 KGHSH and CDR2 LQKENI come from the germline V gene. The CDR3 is CASSPPFDRLYGYTF.

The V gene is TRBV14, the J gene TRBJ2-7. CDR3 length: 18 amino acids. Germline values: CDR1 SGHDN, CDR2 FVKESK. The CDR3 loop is CASSQDIPLLGGSYEQYF.

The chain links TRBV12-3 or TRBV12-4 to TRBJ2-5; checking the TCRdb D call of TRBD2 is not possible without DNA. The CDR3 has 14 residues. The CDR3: CATALAGDFETQYF.

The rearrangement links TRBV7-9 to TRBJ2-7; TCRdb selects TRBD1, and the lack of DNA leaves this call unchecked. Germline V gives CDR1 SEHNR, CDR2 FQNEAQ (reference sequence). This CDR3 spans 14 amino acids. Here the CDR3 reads CASSLNGADYEQYF.

CDR3 region: CASSLDRRERGEQFF. This chain connects TRBV7-2 to TRBJ2-1; TCRdb gives TRBD1 as the D gene, but with no DNA this cannot be confirmed. Germline loops: CDR1 SGHTA, CDR2 FQGNSA. The length of the CDR3 is 15 residues.